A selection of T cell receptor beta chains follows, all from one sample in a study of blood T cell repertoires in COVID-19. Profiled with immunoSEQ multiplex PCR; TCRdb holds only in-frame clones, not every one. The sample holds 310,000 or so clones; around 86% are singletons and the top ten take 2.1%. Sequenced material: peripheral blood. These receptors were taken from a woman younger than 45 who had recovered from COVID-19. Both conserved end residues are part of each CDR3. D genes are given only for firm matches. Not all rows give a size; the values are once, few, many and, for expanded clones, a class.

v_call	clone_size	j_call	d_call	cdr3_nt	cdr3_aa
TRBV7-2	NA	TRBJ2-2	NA	TGTGCCAGCAGCTTTGATAGTTCGGTTGCGAACACCGGGGAGCTGTTTTTT	CASSFDSSVANTGELFF
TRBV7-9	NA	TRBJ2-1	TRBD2	TGTGCCAGCCGCCCAAGGACTAGCGGGGGGAATGAGCAGTTCTTC	CASRPRTSGGNEQFF
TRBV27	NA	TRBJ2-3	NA	TGTGCCAGCAGTTGGTCCGGTCTTGGCACAGATACGCAGTATTTT	CASSWSGLGTDTQYF
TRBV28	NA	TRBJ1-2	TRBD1	TGTGCCAGCAGTATACCGGGACAGAGCTATGGCTACACCTTC	CASSIPGQSYGYTF
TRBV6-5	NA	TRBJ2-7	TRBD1	TGTGCCAGCAGTTACCGGGACAGCCTCTCCTACGAGCAGTACTTC	CASSYRDSLSYEQYF
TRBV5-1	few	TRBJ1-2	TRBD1	TGCGCCAGCAGCTGGGCAATGACAGGGGACTATGGCTACACCTTC	CASSWAMTGDYGYTF
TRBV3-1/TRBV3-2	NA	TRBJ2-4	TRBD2	TGTGCCAGCAGCCGCGGACTAGCGGGAGAGCTAGCCAAAAACATTCAGTACTTC	CASSRGLAGELAKNIQYF
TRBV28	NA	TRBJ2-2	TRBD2	TGTGCCAGCACCCACCTGACCAGGGAGGGGCGAGACACCGGGGAGCTGTTTTTT	CASTHLTREGRDTGELFF
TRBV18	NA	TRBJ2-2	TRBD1	TGTGCCAGCTCACCTTCGGACAGGCCGACCGGGGAGCTGTTTTTT	CASSPSDRPTGELFF
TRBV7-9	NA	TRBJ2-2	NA	TGTGCCAGCAGCTTAGCCGGGACTTATACCGGGGAGCTGTTTTTT	CASSLAGTYTGELFF
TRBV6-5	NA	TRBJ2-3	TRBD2	TGTGCCAGCAGGACCGGGGGGGCCGCCGCAGATACGCAGTATTTT	CASRTGGAAADTQYF
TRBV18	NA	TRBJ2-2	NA	TGTGCCAGCTCATCCGAGGGAAGTATTACCGGGGAGCTGTTTTTT	CASSSEGSITGELFF
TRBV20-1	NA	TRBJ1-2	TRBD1	TGCAGTGCTAGTGGTGTCCCGGGACAGCTGACCTATGGCTACACCTTC	CSASGVPGQLTYGYTF
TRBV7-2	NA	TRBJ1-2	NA	TGTGCCAGCAGCTTACAGGGCCATTCCGGTGGCTACACCTTC	CASSLQGHSGGYTF
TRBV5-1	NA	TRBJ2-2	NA	TGCGCCAGCAGCCCCACGGGACACCCCGACACCGGGGAGCTGTTTTTT	CASSPTGHPDTGELFF
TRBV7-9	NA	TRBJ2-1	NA	TGTGCCAGCAGCATACCTTGGGCCCGGAATGAGCAGTTCTTC	CASSIPWARNEQFF
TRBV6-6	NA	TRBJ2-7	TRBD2	TGTGCCAGCAGTTTTGCGGGAGCCCAGTACGAGCAGTACTTC	CASSFAGAQYEQYF
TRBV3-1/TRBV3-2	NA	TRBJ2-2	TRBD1	TGTGCCAGCAGATGGGACAGGGCGACCGGGGAGCTGTTTTTT	CASRWDRATGELFF
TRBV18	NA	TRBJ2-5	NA	TGTGCCAGCTCACAGGCGGGAATCCAAGAGACCCAGTACTTC	CASSQAGIQETQYF